This T cell receptor (beta chain) originates from a study of T-cell memory formation after mild COVID-19. This clonotype was counted many times. TCRdb re-called the 5' RACE reads with MiXCR, one entry per CDR3 protein. The data contain just under 150,000 distinct CDR3 sequences, roughly 6.3% of them singletons. The CDR3 totals 15 residues. The germline gives CDR1 MGHRA, CDR2 YSYEKL. The ends lost 4 bases at V and 0 bases at J; junction bases unmatched: 4. This chain links TRBV4-1 with TRBJ1-2, with 8 positions matching TRBD1. Sequencing was performed on PBMCs or a T cell subset sorted from them (not recorded which). This TCR was recovered from an adult woman who had mild COVID-19 (a few samples of this study predate the infection). Cell type and time point are not known. DNA of the CDR3: TGCGCCAGCAGCCCCGGACAGGGCTCTAACTATGGCTACACCTTC. This encodes CASSPGQGSNYGYTF.